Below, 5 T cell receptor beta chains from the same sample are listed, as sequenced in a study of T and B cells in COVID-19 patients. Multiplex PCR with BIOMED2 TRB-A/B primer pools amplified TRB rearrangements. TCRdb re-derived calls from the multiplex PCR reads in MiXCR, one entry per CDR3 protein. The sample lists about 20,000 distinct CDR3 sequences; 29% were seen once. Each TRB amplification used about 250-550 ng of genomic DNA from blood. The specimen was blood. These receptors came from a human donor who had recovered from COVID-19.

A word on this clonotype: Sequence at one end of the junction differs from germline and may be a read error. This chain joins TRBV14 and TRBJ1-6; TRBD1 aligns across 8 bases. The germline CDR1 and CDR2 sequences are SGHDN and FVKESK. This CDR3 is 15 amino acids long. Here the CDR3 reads CASSQRQGANLPLHF. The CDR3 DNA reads TGTGCCAGCAGCCAAAGGCAGGGGGCTAATTTACCCCTCCACTTT.

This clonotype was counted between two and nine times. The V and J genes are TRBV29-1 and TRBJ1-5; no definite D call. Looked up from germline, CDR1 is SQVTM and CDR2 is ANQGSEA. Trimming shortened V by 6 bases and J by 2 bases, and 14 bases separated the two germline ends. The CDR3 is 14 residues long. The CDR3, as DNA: TGCAGCGTCTCGGGCTTTAATGGCAATCAGCCCCAGCATTTT. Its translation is CSVSGFNGNQPQHF.

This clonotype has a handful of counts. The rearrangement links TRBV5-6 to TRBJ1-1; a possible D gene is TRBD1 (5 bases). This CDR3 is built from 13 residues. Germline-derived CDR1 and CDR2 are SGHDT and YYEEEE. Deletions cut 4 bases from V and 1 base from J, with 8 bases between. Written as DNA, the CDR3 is TGTGCCAGCAGCAAGACAGCGAACACTGAAGCTTTCTTT. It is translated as CASSKTANTEAFF.

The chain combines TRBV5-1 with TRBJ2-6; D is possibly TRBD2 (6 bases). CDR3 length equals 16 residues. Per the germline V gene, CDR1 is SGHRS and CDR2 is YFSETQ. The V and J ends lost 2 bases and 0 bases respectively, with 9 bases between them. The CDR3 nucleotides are TGCGCCAGCAGCTTCGGGGGTAGCTCTGGGGCCAACGTCCTGACTTTC. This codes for CASSFGGSSGANVLTF.

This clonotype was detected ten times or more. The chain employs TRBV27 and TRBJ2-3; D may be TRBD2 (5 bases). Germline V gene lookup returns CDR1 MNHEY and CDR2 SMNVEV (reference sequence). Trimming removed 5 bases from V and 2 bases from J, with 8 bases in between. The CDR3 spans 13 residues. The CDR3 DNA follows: TGTGCCAGCAGTCCCGGGAACACAGATACGCAGTATTTT. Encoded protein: CASSPGNTDTQYF.